One sample yielded the 13 T cell receptor beta chains listed below, sequenced in a study of spatial heterogeneity in lung cancer (dated by TCRdb to about 2019). This specimen's time point label, per the study, means: sample taken at primary tumor resection. Receptor libraries were prepared by 5' RACE. The run used a NextSeq 500. TCRdb itself trimmed the public reads at Q25 with fastp, ran MiXCR and retained productive beta chains. A single entry per CDR3 protein holds the most common genes and DNA from its merged rows. The sample contains 30,000 to 45,000 distinct CDR3 sequences, less than 9.5% of them found a single time. Jointly, the top ten make up around 29% of the sample. The sample consisted of PBMCs, taken at surgery. The receptors were sampled from a female donor with early-stage non-small cell lung cancer.

In its sample, this clonotype was seen a few times. The chain uses TRBV27 and TRBJ1-1, with 7 bases identical to TRBD1. Looked up from germline, CDR1 is MNHEY and CDR2 is SMNVEV (reference sequence). This CDR3 has 12 residues. V lost 3 bases and J lost 10; bases outside the gene matches: 5. CDR3 bases: TGTGCCAGCAGTTTGCCACAGGGGATAGCTTTCTTT. It codes for CASSLPQGIAFF.

The sample holds many counts of this clonotype. CDR3 sequence reads: CASSELAGTQETQYF. The CDR3 DNA reads as TGTGCCAGCAGTGAACTAGCGGGGACCCAAGAGACCCAGTACTTC. This chain joins TRBV2 and TRBJ2-5, with 9 bases fitting TRBD2. J was trimmed by 1 base and V by 2 bases; bases with no gene match: 2. CDR3 length: 15 residues. Germline CDR1 reads SNHLY; CDR2 reads FYNNEI.

This clonotype was counted a few times. The CDR3 bases are TGTGCCAGCAGCCCAGGGCCCCTCATAACCCTTGGAAACGATGGCTACACCTTC. This gives the protein CASSPGPLITLGNDGYTF. This chain links TRBV7-3 with TRBJ1-2; D perhaps matches TRBD1 (5 bases). This CDR3 is 18 amino acids long. Germline values: CDR1 SGHTA, CDR2 FQGTGA. V dropped 5 bases and J dropped 6 bases, with 28 bases sitting between them.

This clonotype was recorded many times. The CDR3, as DNA: TGTGCCAGCAGCTTCATCCGGGACACTGAAGCTTTCTTT. Translating it yields CASSFIRDTEAFF. The J gene is TRBJ1-1, the V gene TRBV7-9; D not resolved. CDR3 length: 13 amino acids. V lost 3 bases to trimming and J lost 3 bases, with 8 bases between them. CDR1 is SEHNR, CDR2 FQNEAQ, per germline (reference sequence).

This clonotype was detected a few times. The genes are TRBV13 and TRBJ2-3; D might be TRBD1 or TRBD2, each matching 5 bases. This CDR3 spans 17 amino acids. Germline CDR1 reads PRHDT; CDR2 reads FYEKMQ (reference sequence). Trimming took off 5 bases at V and 0 bases at J, with 18 bases between the two ends. CDR3 DNA: TGTGCCAGCAGCCGGGGTTGGGGCCGGAGTAGCACAGATACGCAGTATTTT. Amino acids: CASSRGWGRSSTDTQYF.

This clonotype was picked up many times. The J gene is TRBJ1-5, the V gene TRBV6-5; D is possibly TRBD1 (6 bases). The ends were cut back, 5 bases at V and 3 bases at J, with 17 bases in the middle. Germline CDR1 and CDR2: MNHEY and SVGAGI. The CDR3 contains 16 residues. The CDR3 reads CASSDASGTHNQPQHF. DNA of the CDR3: TGTGCCAGCAGTGACGCGTCCGGGACACACAATCAGCCCCAGCATTTT.

This clonotype was observed many times. J is TRBJ2-5 and V is TRBV6-5, with D unclear. CDR3 length: 13 residues. The V and J ends lost 4 bases and 5 bases respectively, with 11 bases between them. Germline V gene sequence: CDR1 MNHEY, CDR2 SVGAGI. CDR3: CASSSPGAETQYF. The CDR3 DNA sequence: TGTGCCAGCAGTTCCCCGGGCGCCGAGACCCAGTACTTC.

Many counts were recorded for this clonotype. The V and J genes are TRBV20-1 and TRBJ2-6; D is undetermined. The CDR3 covers 16 residues. Germline CDR1 reads DFQATT; CDR2 reads SNEGSKA (reference sequence). V was cut by 2 bases and J by 4 bases, with 15 bases left in between. The CDR3 region has the DNA TGCAGTGCTAGAAAAGGGCCGGCCATCGGGGCCAACGTCCTGACTTTC. Protein product: CSARKGPAIGANVLTF.

This clonotype appeared many times. The chain carries TRBV10-3 and TRBJ2-7; TRBD2 might be the D (5 bases). Germline values: CDR1 ENHRY, CDR2 SYGVKD. This CDR3 has 14 residues. Trimming took 2 bases from V and 3 from J, leaving 11 bases between them. CDR3 sequence (DNA): TGTGCCATCAGTGAGGGTCACGGGGACTACGAGCAGTACTTC. Translated, it gives CAISEGHGDYEQYF.

In the case of this clonotype: A read error may explain this, as a much larger clone is one base away. The chain is built from TRBV2 and TRBJ1-3, with D unresolved. Germline V lookup: CDR1 SNHLY, CDR2 FYNNEI. The CDR3 has 11 amino acids. Trimming stripped 4 bases from V and 6 bases from J, with 4 bases between. CDR3 in amino acids: CASSAANTIYF. CDR3 nucleotide sequence: TGTGCCAGCAGTGCCGCAAACACCATATATTTT.

This chain links TRBV6-2 or TRBV6-3 with TRBJ1-6, with no clear D. The V end lost 2 bases, the J end lost 8 bases, and 7 bases lay between the germline ends. Germline CDR1 and CDR2: MNHEY and SVGEGT. This CDR3 is built from 13 residues. This chain's CDR3 is CASSYIRDSPLHF. DNA for the CDR3: TGTGCCAGCAGTTACATCCGGGATTCACCCCTCCACTTT.

This chain links TRBV2 with TRBJ2-3, with 10 bases fitting TRBD2. Germline lookup yields CDR1 SNHLY and CDR2 FYNNEI. V trimming: 8 bases; J trimming: 4 bases; junction bases outside the gene matches: 9. CDR3 length: 15 amino acids. The CDR3 nucleotides read TGTGCCAGCGAGAGACTAGCGGGTTTGTCAGATACGCAGTATTTT. It translates to CASERLAGLSDTQYF.

In its sample, this clonotype was seen many times. The genes are TRBV5-1 and TRBJ2-7, with 8 nucleotides matching TRBD1. The CDR3 length is 16 residues. CDR1 and CDR2 (germline): SGHRS, YFSETQ. V dropped 0 bases and J dropped 3; count of bases not matched to a gene: 8. The CDR3, as DNA: TGCGCCAGCAGCTTGGTTCCCGGGACAGGAGACTACGAGCAGTACTTC. The encoded protein is CASSLVPGTGDYEQYF.